These 28 T cell receptor beta chains were sequenced from one sample in a study of T cells after yellow fever vaccination (dated by TCRdb to between 2019 and 2020). Library generation was performed with 5' RACE. The sequencer listed for this sample is Illumina HiSeq 2500. Clones were called with MiXCR by TCRdb after fastp trimmed the public reads at Q25, and only in-frame beta chains were retained. Identical CDR3 proteins give one entry, which carries the most common genes and DNA. This sample lists 300,000 to 400,000 distinct CDR3 sequences; 7.5% to 9% were detected once. Over 15% of the sample goes to the ten largest clones. The treatment or condition label for this specimen denotes: live attenuated yellow fever vaccine strain. Sample: PBMCs, taken on the day of the first yellow fever vaccination. The receptors derive from a young man who received the YFV17D yellow fever vaccine.

The table lists this clonotype with a few counts. This rearrangement joins TRBV6-1 to TRBJ2-7; 7 nucleotides line up with TRBD2. The CDR3 sequence is 14 residues long. V dropped 1 base and J dropped 2; count of bases not matched to a gene: 2. The germline gives CDR1 MNHNS, CDR2 SASEGT. The CDR3 sequence is CASSEVGGTYEQYF. For the CDR3, the DNA is TGTGCCAGCAGTGAAGTCGGGGGGACCTACGAGCAGTACTTC.

This clonotype was picked up many times. V and J are TRBV27 and TRBJ2-3, with 10 bases fitting TRBD2. The CDR3 length is 15 residues. CDR1 MNHEY and CDR2 SMNVEV come from the germline V gene (reference sequence). Trimming took 5 bases from V and 7 from J; bases not matched to a gene: 9. CDR3 amino acids: CASSLAGAGKNTQYF. The CDR3 bases are TGTGCCAGCAGTCTAGCGGGGGCCGGGAAAAATACGCAGTATTTT.

This clonotype was counted only a few times. The genes are TRBV7-2 and TRBJ1-3, with TRBD1 as a possible D gene (5 bases). The CDR3 totals 15 residues. The germline V gene encodes CDR1 SGHTA and CDR2 FQGNSA. Deletions cut 7 bases from V and 0 bases from J, with 13 bases between. CDR3 sequence (DNA): TGTGCCAGCACCCGTGGGGACGCCTCTGGAAACACCATATATTTT. Its translation is CASTRGDASGNTIYF.

This chain links TRBV5-5 with TRBJ1-2; 8 nucleotides agree with TRBD1. V trimming: 10 bases; J trimming: 3 bases; junction bases outside the gene matches: 8. The CDR3 covers 13 residues. Germline assignment: CDR1 SGHKS and CDR2 YYEKEE (reference sequence). This CDR3 reads CAGGQGLDYGYTF. CDR3 DNA: TGTGCCGGCGGACAGGGTCTGGACTATGGCTACACCTTC.

This clonotype was seen ten or more times. One end of the junction varies from germline; a read error may be responsible. V usage is TRBV5-1 and J usage is TRBJ2-5, with D unclear. CDR3 length: 12 residues. Germline lookup yields CDR1 SGHRS and CDR2 YFSETQ. CDR3 bases: TGTGCCAGCAGCTTGTTAGGGGAGACCCAGTACTTC. This translates into CASSLLGETQYF.

This clonotype has at least ten counts. The chain has TRBV5-1 and TRBJ2-3; the D gene is possibly TRBD2 (7 bases). Germline-derived CDR1 and CDR2 are SGHRS and YFSETQ. The CDR3 spans 13 residues. Trimming removed 3 bases from V and 6 bases from J, with 11 bases in between. CDR3 amino acids: CASSSGGGDTQYF. DNA for the CDR3: TGCGCCAGCAGCTCGGGGGGCGGGGATACGCAGTATTTT.

This clonotype turned up a few times. The DNA for the CDR3 is TGTGCCAGCAATAACAGGGATGGCTACACCTTC. Translating gives CASNNRDGYTF. V usage is TRBV2 and J usage is TRBJ1-2, with a possible D match to TRBD1 (6 bases). Germline loops: CDR1 SNHLY, CDR2 FYNNEI. The CDR3 sequence is 11 residues long. The V gene lost 7 bases and the J gene lost 6 bases, with 9 bases spanning the gap.

The chain is built from TRBV7-2 and TRBJ1-4; D is unresolved. In germline, CDR1 is SGHTA, CDR2 FQGNSA. This CDR3 spans 13 amino acids. Trimming left V 0 bases short and J 7 bases short, with 6 bases between. CDR3 DNA sequence: TGTGCCAGCAGCTTAGCATCGGGTGAAAAACTGTTTTTT. Translating gives CASSLASGEKLFF.

CDR3 sequence (DNA): TGTGCCAGCAGTAACCGAGGGACCCAAAACATTCAGTACTTC. This translates into CASSNRGTQNIQYF. The chain is built from TRBV5-4 and TRBJ2-4; D assignment may be TRBD1 or TRBD2 (5 bases each). Germline assignment: CDR1 SGHNT and CDR2 YYREEE (reference sequence). The CDR3 sequence is 14 residues long. Trimming removed 5 bases from V and 5 bases from J, with 14 bases in between.

This clonotype has just a few counts. This chain links TRBV6-1 with TRBJ1-2, with 9 positions matching TRBD1. This CDR3 has 14 residues. V lost 7 bases to trimming and J lost 6 bases; unmatched junction nucleotides: 9. The V gene's germline CDR1 is MNHNS and CDR2 SASEGT. The CDR3 DNA follows: TGTGCCAGCACCCGCCCGGACAGGGGAAATGGCTACACCTTC. Its translation: CASTRPDRGNGYTF.

This clonotype was seen just once. The rearrangement uses TRBV5-6 and TRBJ2-3; 7 nucleotides agree with TRBD2. The germline gives CDR1 SGHDT, CDR2 YYEEEE. The CDR3 length is 15 residues. Trimming took 5 bases from V and 8 from J; bases not matched to a gene: 14. CDR3 coding DNA: TGTGCCAGCAGTCCCTCGGGAGGATTGCGTGGTACGCAGTATTTT. This encodes CASSPSGGLRGTQYF.

This clonotype was detected a few times. The chain uses TRBV19 and TRBJ2-7, with unresolved D. The CDR3 is 13 amino acids. The germline CDR1 and CDR2 sequences are LNHDA and SQIVND (reference sequence). Trimming took 3 bases from V and 2 from J, leaving 8 bases between them. CDR3 nucleotides: TGTGCCAGTAGTATCTCAGTAGCCTACGAGCAGTACTTC. Translation gives CASSISVAYEQYF. Complete variable domain (other parts from reference TRBV19 and TRBJ2-7): DGGITQSPKYLFRKEGQNVTLSCEQNLNHDAMYWYRQDPGQGLRLIYYSQIVNDFQKGDIAEGYSVSREKKESFPLTVTSAQKNPTAFYLCASSISVAYEQYFGPGTRLTVT.

V is TRBV30 and J is TRBJ2-1; TRBD2 matches at 8 bases. Trimming took 0 bases from V and 0 from J; bases not matched to a gene: 10. This CDR3 region has 18 residues. Germline CDR1 GTSNPN, CDR2 SVGIG (reference sequence). The CDR3, as DNA: TGTGCCTGGAGTGTACCCGGCGGGGGGTTATACTCCTACAATGAGCAGTTCTTC. It specifies CAWSVPGGGLYSYNEQFF. The variable domain in full, with the rest retrieved from reference TRBV30 and TRBJ2-1, is SQTIHQWPATLVQPVGSPLSLECTVEGTSNPNLYWYRQAAGRGLQLLFYSVGIGQISSEVPQNLSASRPQDRQFILSSKKLLLSDSGFYLCAWSVPGGGLYSYNEQFFGPGTRLTVL.

This clonotype was seen a few times. The J gene is TRBJ1-1, the V gene TRBV15, with D perhaps TRBD1 (6 bases). The V gene lost 1 base and the J gene lost 4 bases, with 13 bases spanning the gap. CDR3 length equals 15 residues. Germline lookup yields CDR1 LNHNV and CDR2 YYDKDF (reference sequence). CDR3: CATSRGGAGSTEAFF. The CDR3 region has the DNA TGTGCCACCAGCAGAGGGGGGGCTGGGTCCACTGAAGCTTTCTTT.

This clonotype has a handful of counts. The V call is TRBV5-1, the J call TRBJ2-5, with D maybe TRBD1 (6 bases). The V end was cut by 6 bases, the J end by 5 bases, with 11 bases between. Germline V CDR1 and CDR2: SGHRS, YFSETQ. The CDR3 sequence is 12 residues long. In DNA form, the CDR3 reads TGCGCCAGCAAACAGGGACGCGAGACCCAGTACTTC. Protein product: CASKQGRETQYF.

Judged by abundance, this clonotype is medium-sized. The CDR3 nucleotides read TGTGCCAGCCTTCGGTCCACATACACCGGGGAGCTGTTTTTT. Its translation: CASLRSTYTGELFF. This chain joins TRBV12-3 or TRBV12-4 and TRBJ2-2; D not resolved. The CDR3 spans 14 residues. Trimming removed 8 bases at V and 3 bases at J, with 13 bases between.

The V gene is TRBV27, the J gene TRBJ2-2; possibly TRBD1 for D (6 bases). CDR1 is MNHEY, CDR2 SMNVEV, per germline (reference sequence). This CDR3 is 15 amino acids long. V lost 7 bases and J 6 bases, leaving 18 bases between the germline ends. The CDR3 nucleotides read TGTGCCAGCACCTCCAGGGGTATTTGGCCCGGGGAGCTGTTTTTT. Translation gives CASTSRGIWPGELFF.

The V call is TRBV21-1, the J call TRBJ2-7; the D segment call TRBD1 is taken from the table without a DNA check. TRBV21-1 corresponds to a pseudogene. This CDR3 has 18 amino acids. CDR3 protein: CASSKEFGTPQAPNEQYV. The CDR3 coding sequence is TGTGCCAGCAGCAAAGAATTTGGGACCCCTCAAGCGCCCAACGAGCAGTACGTC.

In this sample, this clonotype turned up many times. This rearrangement joins TRBV7-3 to TRBJ2-1; TRBD2 matches at 8 bases. Germline loops: CDR1 SGHTA, CDR2 FQGTGA. CDR3 length equals 17 residues. With 6 bases clipped from V and 6 bases from J, the junction kept 16 bases outside the gene matches. The CDR3 region has the DNA TGTGCCAGCAGTTTCGTTGGTAGAGCGGGGGACGGCAATGAGCAGTTCTTC. As protein: CASSFVGRAGDGNEQFF.

This clonotype was detected ten times or more. V is TRBV18 and J is TRBJ2-7, with a possible D match to TRBD1 (5 bases). The CDR3 is 13 residues long. CDR1 and CDR2 (germline): KGHSH, LQKENI. V shed 4 bases and J shed 2 bases, with 9 bases lying between them. The CDR3 reads CASSRGPTYEQYV. The DNA for the CDR3 is TGTGCCAGCTCACGGGGCCCGACCTACGAGCAGTACGTC.

The V gene is TRBV15, the J gene TRBJ2-1; 7 positions match TRBD1. The V gene's germline CDR1 is LNHNV and CDR2 YYDKDF (reference sequence). Unmatched junction bases numbered 7, after V lost 1 base and J lost 4 bases. CDR3 size: 16 residues. For the CDR3, the DNA is TGTGCCACCAGCAGAGGAGGGGGACAGTTATACAATGAGCAGTTCTTC. Its protein product is CATSRGGGQLYNEQFF. Full variable domain (outside the CDR3, taken from reference TRBV15 and TRBJ2-1): DAMVIQNPRYQVTQFGKPVTLSCSQTLNHNVMYWYQQKSSQAPKLLFHYYDKDFNNEADTPDNFQSRRPNTSFCFLDIRSPGLGDTAMYLCATSRGGGQLYNEQFFGPGTRLTVL.

This clonotype occurred a few times. The chain is built from TRBV11-2 and TRBJ2-3; 10 nucleotides agree with TRBD2. Germline V gene data show CDR1 as SGHAT and CDR2 as FQNNGV. The CDR3 length is 19 residues. The V gene end was trimmed by 3 bases and the J gene end by 7 bases; junction bases not matched to a gene: 19. CDR3 residues: CASSFLTSGSGGAVYTQYF. CDR3 bases: TGTGCCAGCAGCTTCCTCACCTCCGGGAGCGGGGGGGCCGTATATACGCAGTATTTT.

This clonotype was observed a handful of times. This chain links TRBV5-4 with TRBJ2-3, with TRBD2 as a possible D gene (6 bases). This CDR3 contains 12 residues. V was shortened by 4 bases and J by 4 bases, with 7 bases between the two germline ends. CDR1 SGHNT and CDR2 YYREEE come from the germline V gene (reference sequence). CDR3 sequence: CASSRLADTQYF. Written as DNA, the CDR3 is TGTGCCAGCAGCAGACTAGCAGATACGCAGTATTTT. Drawing the rest from reference TRBV5-4 and TRBJ2-3, the complete variable domain is ETGVTQSPTHLIKTRGQQVTLRCSSQSGHNTVSWYQQALGQGPQFIFQYYREEENGRGNFPPRFSGLQFPNYSSELNVNALELDDSALYLCASSRLADTQYFGPGTRLTVL.

The chain joins TRBV18 to TRBJ2-2; D tentatively fits TRBD1 or TRBD2 (5 bases each). V gave up 2 bases and J gave up 6 bases, with 13 bases separating them. The CDR3 loop spans 15 amino acids. Germline CDR1 is KGHSH and CDR2 is LQKENI. CDR3 amino acids: CASSPWTREAGELFF. CDR3 DNA: TGTGCCAGCTCACCATGGACACGGGAAGCCGGGGAGCTGTTTTTT.

The chain couples TRBV20-1 to TRBJ1-3; D gene unclear. Germline-derived CDR1 and CDR2 are DFQATT and SNEGSKA (reference sequence). CDR3 length: 16 amino acids. Trimming removed 0 bases from V and 0 bases from J, with 12 bases in between. This chain's CDR3 is CSARDSGLLSGNTIYF. CDR3 coding DNA: TGCAGTGCTAGAGACTCAGGATTACTCTCTGGAAACACCATATATTTT.

This chain uses TRBV5-1 with TRBJ1-5, with D possibly TRBD1 on 5 matching bases. V was shortened by 0 bases and J by 5 bases, with 15 bases between the two germline ends. Per the germline V gene, CDR1 is SGHRS and CDR2 is YFSETQ. The CDR3 has 16 residues. CDR3 coding DNA: TGCGCCAGCAGCTTGGGGGGCGCAGGGTGGGATCAGCCCCAGCATTTT. This sequence encodes CASSLGGAGWDQPQHF. Filled out from reference TRBV5-1 and TRBJ1-5, the complete variable domain reads KAGVTQTPRYLIKTRGQQVTLSCSPISGHRSVSWYQQTPGQGLQFLFEYFSETQRNKGNFPGRFSGRQFSNSRSEMNVSTLELGDSALYLCASSLGGAGWDQPQHFGDGTRLSIL.

This clonotype was recorded a few times. CDR3 DNA: TGTGCCAGCAGCTTGGAGACTAGCGGGGGAGGTACTCAGTACTTC. Translation gives CASSLETSGGGTQYF. The chain uses TRBV7-2 and TRBJ2-7, with 12 nucleotides matching TRBD2. The CDR3 sequence is 15 residues long. The germline gives CDR1 SGHTA, CDR2 FQGNSA. With V trimmed by 3 bases and J by 10 bases, 10 bases remained unmatched. Looking up the rest from reference TRBV7-2 and TRBJ2-7 gives the full variable domain: GAGVSQSPSNKVTEKGKDVELRCDPISGHTALYWYRQSLGQGLEFLIYFQGNSAPDKSGLPSDRFSAERTGGSVSTLTIQRTQQEDSAVYLCASSLETSGGGTQYFGPGTRLTVT.

This clonotype showed up just a few times. The chain couples TRBV7-2 to TRBJ2-5; D call uncertain. Germline CDR1 reads SGHTA; CDR2 reads FQGNSA. The CDR3 sequence is 11 residues long. V gave up 4 bases and J gave up 2 bases, with 2 bases separating them. The DNA of the CDR3 is TGTGCCAGCAGCTGGCAAGAGACCCAGTACTTC. Amino acid sequence: CASSWQETQYF. Full variable domain (outside the CDR3, taken from reference TRBV7-2 and TRBJ2-5): GAGVSQSPSNKVTEKGKDVELRCDPISGHTALYWYRQSLGQGLEFLIYFQGNSAPDKSGLPSDRFSAERTGGSVSTLTIQRTQQEDSAVYLCASSWQETQYFGPGTRLLVL.